The T cell receptor beta chain under discussion was sequenced for a study of shared clonotypes between healthy human individuals. Study-wide background: Donors were a couple of women and a few men aged 18 to 49.

Study results and caveats: Estimated clonotype richness was generally higher in naive than memory subsets. Generation probabilities of non-shared clonotypes were lower (relative to those shared by all four donors).

Notes on this clone: The target antigen is unknown.

Each donor was a Caucasian adult residing in Nashville, Tennessee. V lost 6 bases to trimming and J lost 6 bases, with 16 bases between them. Germline lookup yields CDR1 KGHSH and CDR2 LQKENI. The CDR3 is 14 amino acids. Using immunoSEQ multiplex PCR, the repertoire was profiled, and TCRdb retains in-frame clones only, with some absent. This table holds over 2 million clones, 85% to 95% found once. The gene calls are TRBV18 and TRBJ2-3; D tentatively reads TRBD1 or TRBD2 (5 bases each). Material for sequencing was naive CD4+ T cells sorted from blood. Subset of the sample: CD45RA+ positively selected. The clonotype originates from a man aged 18-30 years in good health. CDR3: CASSKRDQRDTQYF. In DNA, the CDR3 is TGTGCCAGCTCGAAACGGGACCAGAGGGATACGCAGTATTTT.